A selection of T cell receptor beta chains follows, all from one sample in a study of T cells after somatic rescue of genetic block. Only in-frame clones appear in the TCRdb table, and some are missing; sequencing was by immunoSEQ multiplex PCR. This table holds just over 14,000 clones, just over 70% found once. Source material: peripheral blood mononuclear cells (PBMCs). All receptors come from a boy under 18. Each CDR3 is given with its conserved first and last residue. The D gene is left open where the match is weak.

>TRBV5-5|TRBJ1-4|-|14
CASSFWHPDEKLFF
>TRBV18|TRBJ2-2|-|15
CASSPRGRDTGELFF
>TRBV19|TRBJ2-7|-|16
CASSIGYSVDSYEQYF
>TRBV2|TRBJ2-5|-|16
CASSGGFRDRVETQYF
>TRBV30|TRBJ2-3|TRBD2|12
CAASGNTDTQYF
>TRBV10-3|TRBJ2-1|-|12
CAISELNNEQFF
>TRBV6-1|TRBJ2-7|-|15
CASSVDGTPLNEQYF
>TRBV4-1|TRBJ2-2|-|15
CASSQGVRGETELFF
>TRBV19|TRBJ1-1|TRBD1|14
CASSRQGLNTEAFF
>TRBV11-1|TRBJ2-1|TRBD1|16
CASSLVSGDRGDEQFF
>TRBV30|TRBJ2-1|TRBD2|16
CAWSVLGLAGGEEQFF
>TRBV7-6|TRBJ2-1|TRBD1|16
CASSSGQGMLYNEQFF
>TRBV11-2|TRBJ1-2|-|16
CASSLVRAGLNYGYTF
>TRBV5-1|TRBJ2-7|-|15
CASSLVPEGNYEQYF
>TRBV11-2|TRBJ1-1|-|13
CASSWSGDTEAFF
>TRBV5-1|TRBJ2-7|TRBD1|14
CASSSRTGGYEQYF
>TRBV5-7|TRBJ2-7|TRBD2|16
CASSLAIAGSYYEQYF
>TRBV9|TRBJ1-4|-|15
CASSVGRATNEKLFF
>TRBV15|TRBJ2-5|-|14
CATSRDSGYKTQYF
>TRBV2|TRBJ1-4|-|14
CASSPWGLNEKLFF
>TRBV5-1|TRBJ1-1|TRBD1|13
CASSPGQGAEAFF
>TRBV18|TRBJ2-4|-|16
CASSPPTGLAKNIQYF
>TRBV28|TRBJ2-5|TRBD2|15
CASSFSGRGQETQYF
>TRBV6-5|TRBJ1-1|TRBD1|14
CASSVDRGDTEAFF
>TRBV7-9|TRBJ2-3|-|17
CASSQRMDLSATDTQYF
>TRBV19|TRBJ1-1|-|10
CATGVTEAFF
>TRBV11-2|TRBJ2-7|-|15
CASSSRGDSSYEQYF
>TRBV7-9|TRBJ2-3|-|13
CASRGGYTDTQYF
>TRBV6-1|TRBJ1-2|-|12
CASSEGTIGYTF
>TRBV9|TRBJ2-3|TRBD2|17
CASSVEGTSIGTDTQYF
>TRBV7-9|TRBJ1-1|-|15
CASSLVGGTNTEAFF
>TRBV10-3|TRBJ1-6|TRBD1|16
CAISEGTGGSNSPLHF
>TRBV10-3|TRBJ1-1|-|17
CAISESLHSPFTTEAFF
>TRBV28|TRBJ2-3|-|15
CAIREGGVGTDTQYF